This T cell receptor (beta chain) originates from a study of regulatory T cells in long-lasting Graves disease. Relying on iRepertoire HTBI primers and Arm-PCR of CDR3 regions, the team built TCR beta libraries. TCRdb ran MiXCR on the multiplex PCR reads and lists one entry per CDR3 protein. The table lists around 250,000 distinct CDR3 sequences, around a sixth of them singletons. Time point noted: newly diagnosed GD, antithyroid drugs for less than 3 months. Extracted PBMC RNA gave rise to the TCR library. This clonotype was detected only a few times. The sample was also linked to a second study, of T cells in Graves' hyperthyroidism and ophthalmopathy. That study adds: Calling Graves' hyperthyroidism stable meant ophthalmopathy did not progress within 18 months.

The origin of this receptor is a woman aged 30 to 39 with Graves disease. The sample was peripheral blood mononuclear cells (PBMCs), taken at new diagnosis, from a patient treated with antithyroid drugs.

The CDR3 DNA reads as TGTGCCAGCAGCCCGGGGAATGAGCAGTTCTTC. This encodes CASSPGNEQFF. This sequence joins TRBV7-6 and TRBJ2-1, with D tentatively TRBD2 (5 bases). This CDR3 is built from 11 residues. Trimming took off 5 bases at V and 7 bases at J, with 6 bases between the two ends. Germline V gene sequence: CDR1 SGHVS, CDR2 FNYEAQ.